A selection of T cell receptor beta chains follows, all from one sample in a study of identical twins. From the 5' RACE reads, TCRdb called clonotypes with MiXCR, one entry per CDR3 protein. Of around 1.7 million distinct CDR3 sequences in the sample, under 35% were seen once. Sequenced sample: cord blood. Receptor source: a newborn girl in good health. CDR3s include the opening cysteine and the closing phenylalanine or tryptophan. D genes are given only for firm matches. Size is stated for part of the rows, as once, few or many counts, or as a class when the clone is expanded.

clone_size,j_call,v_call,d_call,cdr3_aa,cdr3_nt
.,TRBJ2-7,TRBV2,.,CASSEEEGGVLAGPYNEQYF,TGTGCCAGCAGTGAAGAGGAAGGAGGGGTTCTGGCGGGCCCCTACAATGAGCAGTACTTC
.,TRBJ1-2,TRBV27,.,CASSLRWSNYGYTF,TGTGCCAGCAGTCTAAGGTGGTCAAACTATGGCTACACCTTC
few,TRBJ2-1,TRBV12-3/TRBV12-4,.,CASSYQGGSSYNEQFF,TGTGCCAGCAGCTACCAGGGGGGAAGCTCCTACAATGAGCAGTTCTTC
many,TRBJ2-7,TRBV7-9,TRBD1,CASSLATGVTYEQYF,TGTGCCAGCAGCTTAGCGACAGGGGTGACCTACGAGCAGTACTTC
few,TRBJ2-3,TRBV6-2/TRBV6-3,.,CASSYFRTSTDTQYF,TGTGCCAGCAGTTACTTCCGGACTAGCACAGATACGCAGTATTTT
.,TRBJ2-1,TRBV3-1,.,CASSQDIASNNEQFF,TGTGCCAGCAGCCAAGACATTGCGAGCAACAATGAGCAGTTCTTC
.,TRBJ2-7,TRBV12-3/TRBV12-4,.,CASSLMGSRNNEQYF,TGTGCCAGCAGCCTCATGGGGAGTCGCAACAATGAGCAGTACTTC
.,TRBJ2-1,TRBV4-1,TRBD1,CASSQGQGEETQFF,TGCGCCAGCAGCCAAGGACAGGGTGAAGAGACCCAGTTCTTC
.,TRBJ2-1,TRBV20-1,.,CSALSVKEFF,TGCAGTGCTCTTAGTGTAAAGGAGTTCTTC
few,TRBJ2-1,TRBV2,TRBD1,CASIRQGTRGEQFF,TGTGCCAGCATCCGACAGGGGACAAGGGGTGAGCAGTTCTTC
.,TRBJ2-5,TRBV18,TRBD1,CASSRTGSQETQYF,TGTGCCAGCTCAAGGACAGGGAGCCAAGAGACCCAGTACTTC
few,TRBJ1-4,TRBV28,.,CASTSGPINEKLFF,TGTGCCAGCACCTCCGGGCCGATTAATGAAAAACTGTTTTTT
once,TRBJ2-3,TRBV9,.,CASSPRDFRTDTQYF,TGTGCCAGCAGCCCCCGGGACTTCCGCACAGATACGCAGTATTTT
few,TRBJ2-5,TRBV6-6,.,CASGAGRRSETQYF,TGTGCCAGCGGGGCAGGGCGTAGATCAGAGACCCAGTACTTC
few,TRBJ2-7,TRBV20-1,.,CSASGVDSYEQYF,TGCAGTGCTAGCGGGGTGGACTCCTACGAGCAGTACTTC
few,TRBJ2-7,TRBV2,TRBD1,CASSETTGSPYEQYF,TGTGCCAGCAGTGAGACGACAGGGTCCCCCTACGAGCAGTACTTC
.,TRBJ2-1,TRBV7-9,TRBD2,CASAGGYGVSGSRDEQFF,TGTGCCAGCGCCGGTGGGTACGGTGTTAGCGGGAGTAGGGATGAGCAGTTCTTC
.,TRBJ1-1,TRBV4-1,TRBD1,CASRHLAGGGTEAFF,TGCGCCAGCAGACACCTCGCAGGGGGTGGTACTGAAGCTTTCTTT
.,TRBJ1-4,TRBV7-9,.,CASSFGFSNEKLFF,TGTGCCAGCAGCTTCGGGTTCTCTAATGAAAAACTGTTTTTT
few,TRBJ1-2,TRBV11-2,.,CASSLELRRGYGYTF,TGTGCCAGCAGCTTAGAACTCAGGCGTGGGTATGGCTACACCTTC
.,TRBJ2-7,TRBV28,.,CASSFDGTSSYNEQYF,TGTGCCAGCAGCTTCGATGGGACCAGCTCCTACAATGAGCAGTACTTC
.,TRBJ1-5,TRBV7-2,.,CASSFQFNQPQHF,TGTGCCAGCAGCTTCCAGTTCAATCAGCCCCAGCATTTT
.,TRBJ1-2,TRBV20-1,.,CSASQGRVYGYTF,TGCAGTGCTAGTCAGGGCAGGGTCTATGGCTACACCTTC
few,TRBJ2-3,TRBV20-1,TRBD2,CSALLLAGDGDTQYF,TGCAGTGCTCTCTTGCTAGCGGGAGATGGGGATACGCAGTATTTT
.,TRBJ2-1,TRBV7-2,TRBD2,CASSSGLAGAGVNEQFF,TGTGCCAGCAGCTCGGGACTAGCGGGAGCTGGGGTTAATGAGCAGTTCTTC
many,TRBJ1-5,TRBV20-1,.,CSARGNQPQHF,TGCAGTGCTAGGGGGAATCAGCCCCAGCATTTT
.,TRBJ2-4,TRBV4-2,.,CASSQGGPSKNIQYF,TGTGCCAGCAGCCAAGGAGGGCCATCCAAAAACATTCAGTACTTC
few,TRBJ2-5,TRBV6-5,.,CASSYSSVRLGETQYF,TGTGCCAGCAGTTACTCGAGCGTCAGGCTTGGAGAGACCCAGTACTTC
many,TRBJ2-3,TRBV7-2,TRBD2,CASSLALAASGTDTQYF,TGTGCCAGCAGCTTAGCTTTAGCGGCTAGCGGGACTGATACGCAGTATTTT
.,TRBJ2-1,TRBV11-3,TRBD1,CASSSNRGSWPYEQFF,TGTGCCAGCAGCTCCAACAGGGGCTCATGGCCGTATGAGCAGTTCTTC
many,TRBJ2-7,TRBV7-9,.,CASSLATYPYEQYF,TGTGCCAGCAGCTTAGCCACCTATCCCTACGAGCAGTACTTC
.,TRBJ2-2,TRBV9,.,CASRSEGVDTGELFF,TGTGCTAGCAGGTCGGAGGGAGTGGATACCGGGGAGCTGTTTTTT
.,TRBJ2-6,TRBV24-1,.,CATSDGVSTGSGANVLTF,TGTGCCACCAGTGATGGAGTTAGTACGGGCTCTGGGGCCAACGTCCTGACTTTC
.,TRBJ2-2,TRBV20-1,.,CSASLTENTGELFF,TGCAGTGCTAGTCTTACGGAGAACACCGGGGAGCTGTTTTTT
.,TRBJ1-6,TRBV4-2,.,CASSQESRVSPLHF,TGTGCCAGCAGCCAAGAGTCTCGGGTCTCACCCCTCCACTTT
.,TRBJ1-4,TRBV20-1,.,CSARVGSLNEKLFF,TGCAGTGCTAGAGTAGGTAGTCTAAATGAAAAACTGTTTTTT
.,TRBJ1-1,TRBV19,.,CASSIPGYAEAFF,TGTGCCAGTAGTATACCAGGGTACGCTGAAGCTTTCTTT
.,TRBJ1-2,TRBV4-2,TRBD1,CASSQEQGGKVYGYTF,TGTGCCAGCAGCCAAGAACAGGGGGGGAAAGTCTATGGCTACACCTTC
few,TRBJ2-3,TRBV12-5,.,CASGLRVTDTQYF,TGTGCTAGTGGTTTGAGGGTAACAGATACGCAGTATTTT
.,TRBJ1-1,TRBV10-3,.,CAISVREWAGPSDTEAFF,TGTGCCATCAGTGTTAGGGAGTGGGCGGGGCCATCGGACACTGAAGCTTTCTTT
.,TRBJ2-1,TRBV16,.,CASSQWGFWEQFF,TGTGCCAGCAGCCAATGGGGTTTTTGGGAGCAGTTCTTC
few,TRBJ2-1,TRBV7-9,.,CASSLGLLPTTYNEQFF,TGTGCCAGCAGCTTAGGGTTACTCCCCACCACCTACAATGAGCAGTTCTTC
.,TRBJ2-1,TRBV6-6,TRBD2,CASSPRTSGRLNEQFF,TGTGCCAGCAGTCCTAGGACTAGCGGGAGGTTAAATGAGCAGTTCTTC
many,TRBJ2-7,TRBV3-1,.,CASSQGFPYEQYF,TGTGCCAGCAGCCAGGGATTCCCCTACGAGCAGTACTTC
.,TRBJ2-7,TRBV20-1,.,CSARDHTSYEQYF,TGCAGTGCTAGAGATCATACTAGCTACGAGCAGTACTTC
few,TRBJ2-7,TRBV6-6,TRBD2,CATNPSGSSSYEQYF,TGTGCCACCAATCCTAGCGGGAGCAGTTCCTACGAGCAGTACTTC
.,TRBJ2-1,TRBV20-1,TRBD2,CSARKRLAGGPYNEQFF,TGCAGTGCTAGGAAAAGACTAGCGGGGGGCCCTTACAATGAGCAGTTCTTC
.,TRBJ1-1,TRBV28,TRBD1,CASSLKGATSAEAFF,TGTGCCAGCAGTTTAAAGGGGGCGACTAGTGCTGAAGCTTTCTTT
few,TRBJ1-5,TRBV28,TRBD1,CASSQKGQINQPQHF,TGTGCCAGCAGTCAAAAGGGACAGATCAATCAGCCCCAGCATTTT
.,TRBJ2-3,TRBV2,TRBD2,CASIATSALGTDTQYF,TGTGCCAGCATAGCGACTAGCGCCCTCGGCACAGATACGCAGTATTTT
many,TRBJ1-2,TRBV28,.,CASTPAGYGYTF,TGTGCCAGCACCCCTGCGGGCTATGGCTACACCTTC
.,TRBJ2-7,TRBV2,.,CASSDFGQIYEQYF,TGTGCCAGCAGTGATTTTGGGCAGATCTACGAGCAGTACTTC
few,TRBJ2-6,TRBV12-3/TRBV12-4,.,CASSPRGIYRGYVVLTF,TGTGCCAGCAGCCCCCGGGGGATTTATCGGGGGTACGTCGTCCTGACTTTC
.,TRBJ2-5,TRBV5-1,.,CASSFQGWTVQETQYF,TGCGCCAGCAGCTTTCAGGGATGGACGGTACAAGAGACCCAGTACTTC
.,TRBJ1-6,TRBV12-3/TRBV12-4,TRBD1,CASTATGGSSYNSPLHF,TGTGCCAGCACCGCGACAGGGGGGAGCTCCTATAATTCACCCCTCCACTTT
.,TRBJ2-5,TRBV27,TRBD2,CASSLRGGRGQETQYF,TGTGCCAGCAGTTTAAGAGGCGGGAGAGGGCAAGAGACCCAGTACTTC
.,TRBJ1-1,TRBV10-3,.,CAISGGWGAEATEAFF,TGTGCCATCAGTGGAGGCTGGGGGGCCGAGGCCACTGAAGCTTTCTTT
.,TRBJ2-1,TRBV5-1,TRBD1,CASRSGTGGSYNGQFF,TGCGCCAGCAGAAGCGGGACAGGGGGTTCTTACAATGGGCAGTTCTTC
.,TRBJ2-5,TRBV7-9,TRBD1,CASNLQGQETQYF,TGTGCCAGCAACTTACAGGGGCAAGAGACCCAGTACTTC
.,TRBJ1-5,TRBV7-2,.,CASSPRWDPNQPQHF,TGTGCCAGCAGCCCCCGATGGGACCCCAATCAGCCCCAGCATTTT